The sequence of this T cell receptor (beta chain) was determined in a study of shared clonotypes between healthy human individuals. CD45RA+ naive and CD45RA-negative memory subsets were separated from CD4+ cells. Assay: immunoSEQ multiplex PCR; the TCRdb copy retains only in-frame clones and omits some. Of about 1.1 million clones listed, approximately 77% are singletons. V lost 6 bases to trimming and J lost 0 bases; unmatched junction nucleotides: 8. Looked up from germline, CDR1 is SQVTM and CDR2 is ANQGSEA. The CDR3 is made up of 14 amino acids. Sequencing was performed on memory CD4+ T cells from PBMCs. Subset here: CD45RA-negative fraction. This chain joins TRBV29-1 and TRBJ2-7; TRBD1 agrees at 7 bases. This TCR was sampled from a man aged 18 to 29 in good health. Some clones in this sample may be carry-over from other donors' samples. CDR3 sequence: CSVTGAQISYEQYF. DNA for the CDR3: TGCAGCGTCACAGGGGCCCAGATCTCCTACGAGCAGTACTTC.